These 25 T cell receptor beta chains came from one sample sequenced in a study of T cell responses to AZD1222 COVID-19 vaccine. Measured with immunoSEQ multiplex PCR; TCRdb has only the in-frame clones, and not every one. The profile shows about 120,000 clones, over 75% of them singletons. The sample in question was peripheral blood, obtained on day 0 of MenACWY control vaccination. The receptors derive from an adult in good health.

This chain links TRBV9 with TRBJ2-7; D is tentatively TRBD1 or TRBD2 (5 bases each). Germline lookup yields CDR1 SGDLS and CDR2 YYNGEE. V was cut by 4 bases and J by 1 base, with 15 bases left in between. This CDR3 is built from 15 residues. The chain's CDR3 is CASSPWGTDSYEQYF. CDR3 bases: TGTGCCAGCAGCCCATGGGGGACGGATTCCTACGAGCAGTACTTC.

The V gene is TRBV4-1, the J gene TRBJ2-5; maybe TRBD1 (6 bases). Trimming took 2 bases from V and 4 from J, leaving 20 bases between them. Germline-derived CDR1 and CDR2 are MGHRA and YSYEKL. The CDR3 is 17 residues long. This CDR3 reads CASSQLFTGTTGETQYF. The CDR3 nucleotides are TGCGCCAGCAGCCAACTTTTTACCGGGACAACCGGAGAGACCCAGTACTTC.

CDR3 region: CASSPEGRRETQYF. The CDR3 DNA sequence: TGCGCCAGCAGCCCCGAGGGGAGGAGAGAGACCCAGTACTTC. The chain carries TRBV5-1 and TRBJ2-5; possibly TRBD2 for D (6 bases). CDR1 is SGHRS and CDR2 is YFSETQ in the germline V gene. Trimming took 4 bases from V and 4 from J, leaving 14 bases between them. There are 14 residues in the CDR3.

This clone has a single count. This rearrangement joins TRBV4-1 to TRBJ1-1; possibly TRBD1 for D (6 bases). This CDR3 spans 16 amino acids. Germline loops: CDR1 MGHRA, CDR2 YSYEKL. V lost 4 bases and J 4 bases, leaving 19 bases between the germline ends. The CDR3 loop is CASSPRQARGPTEAFF. The DNA for the CDR3 is TGCGCCAGCAGCCCCCGACAGGCCCGTGGGCCCACTGAAGCTTTCTTT.

This clone has a single count. The V call is TRBV21-1, the J call TRBJ2-3; the table's D call TRBD2 went unverified against the DNA. TRBV21-1 is an annotated pseudogene. This CDR3 has 11 amino acids. The CDR3 reads CASSTPHTQYF. In DNA form, the CDR3 reads TGTGCCAGCAGCACCCCTCATACGCAGTATTTT.

This clone appeared a few times. Here the CDR3 DNA reads TGTGCCAGCAGCATCTCGACAGGGCCAGCGGAGACCCAGTACTTC. Protein: CASSISTGPAETQYF. The chain recombines TRBV5-4 with TRBJ2-5, with 7 bases that match TRBD1. This CDR3 has 15 residues. After removal of 4 bases from V and 5 bases from J, the junction contained 11 bases not matched to a gene. CDR1 SGHNT and CDR2 YYREEE come from the germline V gene (reference sequence).

This clone was seen a handful of times. The genes are TRBV5-1 and TRBJ1-1; 8 positions match TRBD1. The CDR3 sequence is 13 residues long. Trimming removed 4 bases from V and 4 bases from J; junction bases left unmatched: 3. The germline CDR1 and CDR2 sequences are SGHRS and YFSETQ. The CDR3 region has the DNA TGCGCCAGCAGCCCGGGACAGGCCACTGAAGCTTTCTTT. Its protein is CASSPGQATEAFF.

V usage is TRBV2 and J usage is TRBJ1-2; 12 bases match TRBD1. The CDR3 runs 17 residues. V dropped 1 base and J dropped 7; count of bases not matched to a gene: 10. Germline-derived CDR1 and CDR2 are SNHLY and FYNNEI. The CDR3 region is CASSEGGPGQGAFGYTF. The CDR3 nucleotides are TGTGCCAGCAGTGAAGGAGGCCCGGGACAGGGGGCTTTTGGCTACACCTTC.

The chain is built from TRBV2 and TRBJ2-3; 7 bases are shared with TRBD1. CDR1 and CDR2 from the germline V gene are SNHLY and FYNNEI. The CDR3 loop spans 17 amino acids. J lost 2 bases, V lost 4 bases, and 12 bases had no gene match. DNA of the CDR3: TGTGCCAGCAGTGTCCCCTCGAGGGGACAGCTCACAGATACGCAGTATTTT. This sequence encodes CASSVPSRGQLTDTQYF.

The chain carries TRBV11-2 and TRBJ2-5; D is uncertain. Trimming left V 5 bases short and J 7 bases short, with 8 bases between. CDR3 length: 11 residues. Germline V gives CDR1 SGHAT, CDR2 FQNNGV. The CDR3 DNA follows: TGTGCCAGCAGCCCCCCCGGGACCCAGTACTTC. It codes for CASSPPGTQYF. The full variable domain, with the rest looked up from reference TRBV11-2 and TRBJ2-5, is EAGVAQSPRYKIIEKRQSVAFWCNPISGHATLYWYQQILGQGPKLLIQFQNNGVVDDSQLPKDRFSAERLKGVDSTLKIQPAKLEDSAVYLCASSPPGTQYFGPGTRLLVL.

The chain has TRBV6-5 and TRBJ1-3; D is unclear. CDR1 is MNHEY, CDR2 SVGAGI, per germline. The CDR3 spans 15 residues. V lost 6 bases, J lost 5 bases, and 17 bases lay in between. CDR3 coding DNA: TGTGCCAGCAGCCTCAGGACCGTAGGTAGAAACACCATATATTTT. As protein: CASSLRTVGRNTIYF.

The chain recombines TRBV20-1 with TRBJ2-5; D call uncertain. The CDR3 consists of 11 residues. The ends were cut back, 0 bases at V and 7 bases at J, with 6 bases in the middle. The germline CDR1 and CDR2 sequences are DFQATT and SNEGSKA (reference sequence). The DNA of the CDR3 is TGCAGTGCTAGAGATATGGGGACCCAGTACTTC. It encodes CSARDMGTQYF.

V gene TRBV6-5 combines with J gene TRBJ1-2; D possibly corresponds to TRBD1 (5 bases). Germline loops: CDR1 MNHEY, CDR2 SVGAGI. V was shortened by 0 bases and J by 0 bases, with 11 bases between the two germline ends. This CDR3 is 16 amino acids long. CDR3 region: CASSYSPHRTNYGYTF. CDR3 coding DNA: TGTGCCAGCAGTTACTCGCCACACAGGACTAACTATGGCTACACCTTC.

V is TRBV15 and J is TRBJ2-1; 7 bases agree with TRBD2. The trim removed 0 bases at V and 3 bases at J, leaving 8 bases unmatched. Germline-derived CDR1 and CDR2 are LNHNV and YYDKDF (reference sequence). CDR3 size: 17 residues. CDR3 DNA: TGTGCCACCAGCAGAGATAAGGCTAGCGGCAACTACAATGAGCAGTTCTTC. This translates into CATSRDKASGNYNEQFF.

This chain joins TRBV2 and TRBJ2-2; D could derive from TRBD1 or TRBD2 (7 bases each). The CDR3 runs 14 residues. Trimming took 8 bases from V and 3 from J, leaving 13 bases between them. Germline V gene lookup returns CDR1 SNHLY and CDR2 FYNNEI. The CDR3 DNA is TGTGCCAGCGAGGGAGGGGGCGACACCGGGGAGCTGTTTTTT. This gives the protein CASEGGGDTGELFF.

The chain links TRBV6-1 to TRBJ2-1; D gene uncertain. Trimming pared 2 bases from V and 6 bases from J, leaving 5 bases between. The CDR3 runs to 12 residues. CDR1 is MNHNS, CDR2 SASEGT, per germline. The CDR3 reads CASSEYGNEQFF. The CDR3 DNA reads TGTGCCAGCAGTGAATATGGCAATGAGCAGTTCTTC.

V is TRBV28 and J is TRBJ2-7; TRBD1 aligns across 11 bases. Germline-derived CDR1 and CDR2 are MDHEN and SYDVKM. The ends lost 8 bases at V and 2 bases at J; junction bases unmatched: 8. The CDR3 contains 15 residues. The CDR3 DNA reads TGTGCCAGCCCCCCGTCGGGACAGGGGGCCTACGAGCAGTACTTC. Amino acids: CASPPSGQGAYEQYF.

This rearrangement joins TRBV5-1 to TRBJ1-3, with 8 bases identical to TRBD1. V dropped 5 bases and J dropped 0; count of bases not matched to a gene: 4. Germline V gene sequence: CDR1 SGHRS, CDR2 YFSETQ. The CDR3 consists of 15 residues. Written as DNA, the CDR3 is TGCGCCAGCAGTCCAGGGACAGGCTCTGGAAACACCATATATTTT. Its translation: CASSPGTGSGNTIYF.

This chain joins TRBV11-2 and TRBJ2-1; the D gene is possibly TRBD2 (7 bases). The CDR3 runs to 16 residues. CDR1 is SGHAT and CDR2 is FQNNGV in the germline V gene. Between the trimmed V and J ends, which lost 5 bases and 7 bases, there was a span of 21 bases. This CDR3 is CASSQRRGRAGNEQFF. The DNA of the CDR3 is TGTGCCAGCAGCCAACGGAGGGGGAGGGCCGGAAATGAGCAGTTCTTC.

The gene calls are TRBV28 and TRBJ2-7; TRBD2 matches at 7 bases. The CDR3 totals 13 residues. The germline CDR1 and CDR2 sequences are MDHEN and SYDVKM. With 8 bases clipped from V and 0 bases from J, the junction kept 4 bases outside the gene matches. The CDR3 region is CASWGRGSYEQYF. The DNA of the CDR3 is TGTGCCAGCTGGGGGAGGGGCTCCTACGAGCAGTACTTC.

The chain links TRBV7-9 to TRBJ1-2; no clear D gene. This CDR3 has 13 residues. Germline CDR1 reads SEHNR; CDR2 reads FQNEAQ (reference sequence). Deletions cut 3 bases from V and 8 bases from J, with 13 bases between. The CDR3, as DNA: TGTGCCAGCAGCTTGACGGACCCCTCGGGCTACACCTTC. Amino acid sequence: CASSLTDPSGYTF. The whole variable domain, remainder taken from reference TRBV7-9 and TRBJ1-2, is DTGVSQNPRHKITKRGQNVTFRCDPISEHNRLYWYRQTLGQGPEFLTYFQNEAQLEKSRLLSDRFSAERPKGSFSTLEIQRTEQGDSAMYLCASSLTDPSGYTFGSGTRLTVV.

V usage is TRBV27 and J usage is TRBJ2-7; 7 nucleotides line up with TRBD1. The CDR3 runs to 13 residues. V shed 5 bases, J shed 4 bases, and the junction held 5 bases outside the gene matches. Germline assignment: CDR1 MNHEY and CDR2 SMNVEV (reference sequence). The chain's CDR3 is CASSPGTVYEQYF. The CDR3 DNA is TGTGCCAGCAGTCCCGGGACAGTTTACGAGCAGTACTTC.

The CDR3: CASSSRGDYEQYF. In nucleotides, the CDR3 is TGCGCCAGCAGCTCGCGAGGGGATTACGAGCAGTACTTC. The rearrangement joins TRBV5-1 to TRBJ2-7; D might be TRBD1 or TRBD2, each matching 5 bases. The CDR3 sequence is 13 residues long. Trimming removed 3 bases at V and 4 bases at J, with 11 bases between. Germline V lookup: CDR1 SGHRS, CDR2 YFSETQ.

The chain combines TRBV9 with TRBJ1-2, with D perhaps TRBD1 (6 bases). This CDR3 comprises 16 residues. Germline CDR1 SGDLS, CDR2 YYNGEE. Trimming took 3 bases from V and 6 from J, leaving 21 bases between them. Here the CDR3 reads CASSAEDGPGVDGYTF. In nucleotides, the CDR3 is TGTGCCAGCAGCGCAGAAGACGGGCCAGGGGTAGATGGCTACACCTTC.

This clone was counted once. In DNA, the CDR3 is TGTGCCATCAGTGACATGGCGGGAGAGGAGACCCAGTACTTC. Translated, it gives CAISDMAGEETQYF. The rearrangement joins TRBV10-3 to TRBJ2-5; 7 bases match TRBD2. V trimming: 3 bases; J trimming: 5 bases; junction bases outside the gene matches: 6. Germline V gene data show CDR1 as ENHRY and CDR2 as SYGVKD. There are 14 residues in the CDR3.